This T cell receptor (beta chain) was identified during a study of CD8 T cells in Susac syndrome. With regard to this clonotype: Its specificity is not known. Germline is not matched at one junction end, which may reflect a read error.

Through negative isolation, CD4+ and CD8+ T cells were obtained, while TEMRA cells were enriched using FACS. Study-level points and caveats: Where Susac syndrome CD4+ T cell repertoires were concerned, no clonal expansion was evident.

The germline CDR1 and CDR2 sequences are KGHSH and LQKENI. CDR3 length: 12 amino acids. Random hexamers served to reverse transcribe about 0.5 to 1 ug RNA. By means of immunoSEQ multiplex PCR, TCR beta CDR3 spanning 54 Vbeta and 13 Jbeta underwent amplification. TCRdb re-derived calls from the immunoSEQ multiplex PCR reads in MiXCR, one entry per CDR3 protein. The table lists some 170,000 distinct CDR3 sequences, about 95% of them singletons. What was sequenced was CD4+ T cells from PBMCs. This clonotype originated in a human donor with Susac syndrome. The V call is TRBV18, the J call TRBJ1-6; no firm D call. In nucleotides, the CDR3 is TGTGCCAGCTCACCAGGGGATTCACCCCTCCATTTT. Residues: CASSPGDSPLHF.